Listed below are T cell receptor beta chains from one sample, sequenced in a study of cytomegalovirus exposure and HLA in healthy donors. Produced via immunoSEQ multiplex PCR; TCRdb's table is partial and in-frame only. Of 150,000 to 250,000 clones listed, 70% to 80% are singletons. The sequencing sample was made of PBMCs. The receptors were sampled from a young man in good health and CMV-seronegative. The CDR3 runs from the conserved cysteine through the conserved F or W. D genes are given only for firm matches. Not all rows give a size; the values are once, few, many and, for expanded clones, a class.

V gene	clone size	D gene	J gene	CDR3 protein	CDR3 DNA
TRBV10-2	-	TRBD1	TRBJ1-2	CASGNRGQGYTF	TGCGCCAGCGGAAACAGGGGTCAAGGCTACACCTTC
TRBV2	-	-	TRBJ1-2	CASSGQDLGGYTF	TGTGCCAGCAGTGGACAGGACCTAGGTGGCTACACCTTC
TRBV6-1	-	TRBD1	TRBJ1-2	CASSPGQVGYGYTF	TGTGCCAGCAGCCCCGGACAGGTGGGCTATGGCTACACCTTC
TRBV28	-	-	TRBJ2-7	CASSPRQGLIYEQYF	TGTGCCAGCAGTCCGCGCCAGGGGCTCATCTACGAGCAGTACTTC
TRBV5-6	-	TRBD2	TRBJ2-5	CASSITAGAQETQYF	TGTGCCAGCAGCATAACAGCGGGAGCCCAAGAGACCCAGTACTTC
TRBV7-9	-	-	TRBJ2-7	CASSLGLAYEQYF	TGTGCCAGCAGCTTAGGTCTCGCCTACGAGCAGTACTTC
TRBV25-1	once	TRBD1	TRBJ1-1	CASSEHRGQGTEAFF	TGTGCCAGCAGTGAGCATAGGGGGCAGGGCACTGAAGCTTTCTTT
TRBV5-4	-	TRBD1	TRBJ1-2	CASSPGQVDGYTF	TGTGCCAGCAGCCCCGGACAGGTGGATGGCTACACCTTC
TRBV5-1	-	-	TRBJ2-5	CASSPEIGTQYF	TGCGCCAGCAGCCCGGAGATAGGGACCCAGTACTTC
TRBV28	-	-	TRBJ2-7	CASRRNRETYEQYF	TGTGCCAGCAGGCGGAACAGGGAGACCTACGAGCAGTACTTC
TRBV5-1	-	TRBD2	TRBJ2-1	CASSPGAGGPNEQFF	TGCGCCAGCAGCCCGGGGGCGGGAGGGCCAAATGAGCAGTTCTTC
TRBV5-1	-	TRBD1	TRBJ2-2	CASSLLTGSPGELFF	TGCGCCAGCAGCTTGTTGACAGGGTCCCCCGGGGAGCTGTTTTTT
TRBV28	-	-	TRBJ1-5	CASRLEPPFTAQHF	TGTGCCAGCAGGCTAGAGCCCCCTTTTACGGCCCAGCATTTT
TRBV4-1	once	TRBD1	TRBJ2-7	CASSQASPSPSMMDRSRYEQYF	TGCGCCAGCAGCCAAGCTTCCCCATCCCCTAGTATGATGGACAGGAGCCGCTACGAGCAGTACTTC
TRBV5-1	once	-	TRBJ1-1	CASSTTGNRNTEAFF	TGCGCCAGCAGCACAACAGGGAATCGGAACACTGAAGCTTTCTTT
TRBV6-5	-	-	TRBJ1-1	CASSYAMVGLNTEAFF	TGTGCCAGCAGTTACGCCATGGTGGGCTTGAACACTGAAGCTTTCTTT
TRBV7-3	-	TRBD1	TRBJ1-1	CASSVTGGGMNTEAFF	TGTGCCAGCAGCGTAACAGGGGGAGGGATGAACACTGAAGCTTTCTTT
TRBV7-9	few	TRBD1	TRBJ1-1	CASSSRGQGEAFF	TGTGCCAGCAGCTCGAGAGGACAGGGTGAAGCTTTCTTT
TRBV5-1	-	-	TRBJ2-7	CASRGGVEQYF	TGCGCCAGCAGAGGAGGGGTCGAGCAGTACTTC
TRBV4-2	-	TRBD2	TRBJ2-1	CASSLANRRTSGISSYNEQFF	TGTGCCAGCAGCCTAGCGAACCGGCGGACTAGCGGCATAAGCTCCTACAATGAGCAGTTCTTC
TRBV7-6	-	-	TRBJ2-5	CASSLAEGETQYF	TGTGCCAGCAGCTTAGCGGAGGGTGAGACCCAGTACTTC
TRBV19	-	TRBD2	TRBJ2-7	CASSLGASGFSYEQYF	TGTGCCAGTAGTCTAGGGGCTAGCGGTTTCTCCTACGAGCAGTACTTC
TRBV27	-	TRBD1	TRBJ2-5	CASSPTGVETQYF	TGTGCCAGCAGTCCGACAGGGGTAGAGACCCAGTACTTC
TRBV7-9	-	TRBD2	TRBJ2-7	CAASGDSYEQYF	TGTGCCGCCAGCGGGGATTCTTACGAGCAGTACTTC
TRBV18	once	-	TRBJ1-1	CASSPPQGLAFF	TGTGCCAGCTCACCCCCCCAGGGGTTGGCTTTCTTT
TRBV5-1	-	TRBD2	TRBJ2-2	CASSLDLLALAGNTGELFF	TGCGCCAGCAGCTTGGACTTGCTCGCACTAGCGGGAAACACCGGGGAGCTGTTTTTT
TRBV2	-	TRBD1	TRBJ1-1	CASGQGRTEAFF	TGTGCCAGCGGACAGGGGAGAACTGAAGCTTTCTTT
TRBV29-1	-	-	TRBJ2-7	CSVVDSLSYEQYF	TGCAGCGTTGTTGACAGTCTCTCCTACGAGCAGTACTTC
TRBV19	once	-	TRBJ2-5	CASSPRAQGLQETQYF	TGTGCCAGTAGTCCCCGGGCCCAGGGACTCCAAGAGACCCAGTACTTC
TRBV27	-	-	TRBJ1-4	CASSSVGLLGGEKLFF	TGTGCCAGCAGTTCCGTCGGACTGCTGGGCGGGGAAAAACTGTTTTTT
TRBV2	-	TRBD1	TRBJ1-4	CASSYDRGPEKLFF	TGTGCCAGCAGTTACGACAGGGGGCCTGAAAAACTGTTTTTT
TRBV30	-	-	TRBJ2-5	CAWSKRAGVIQETQYF	TGTGCCTGGAGCAAACGGGCAGGGGTTATCCAAGAGACCCAGTACTTC
TRBV28	-	TRBD1	TRBJ2-2	CASVRTGSSGELFF	TGTGCCAGCGTCCGGACAGGATCCTCTGGGGAGCTGTTTTTT
TRBV7-2	-	TRBD1	TRBJ1-1	CASSSGGQSTEAFF	TGTGCCAGCAGCTCCGGGGGACAGAGCACTGAAGCTTTCTTT
TRBV2	-	-	TRBJ1-1	CASTLERANTEAFF	TGTGCCAGCACTTTGGAGAGGGCTAACACTGAAGCTTTCTTT
TRBV11-2	-	-	TRBJ1-4	CASSLGQDGGPTNEKLFF	TGTGCCAGCAGCTTAGGTCAGGACGGAGGCCCAACTAATGAAAAACTGTTTTTT
TRBV4-1	-	-	TRBJ2-7	CASSPVAGISSYEQYF	TGCGCCAGCAGCCCCGTTGCAGGTATCAGCTCCTACGAGCAGTACTTC
TRBV6-1	-	-	TRBJ2-7	CASSDRGTATNYEQYF	TGTGCCAGCAGTGACCGGGGGACCGCCACAAACTACGAGCAGTACTTC
TRBV27	-	-	TRBJ2-7	CASSRFGEQYF	TGTGCCAGCAGCCGGTTTGGCGAGCAGTACTTC
TRBV6-6	few	-	TRBJ2-7	CASSLGIGEQYF	TGTGCCAGCAGCCTCGGGATCGGCGAGCAGTACTTC
TRBV19	-	-	TRBJ2-7	CASSIGAGSLSYEQYF	TGTGCCAGTAGTATAGGTGCGGGCTCCCTCTCCTACGAGCAGTACTTC
TRBV10-2	-	TRBD1	TRBJ2-7	CASRQGQGVSYEQYF	TGCGCCAGCAGACAGGGACAGGGTGTGTCCTACGAGCAGTACTTC
TRBV4-1	few	TRBD2	TRBJ2-1	CASSQEELAMGEQFF	TGCGCCAGCAGCCAAGAAGAACTAGCGATGGGTGAGCAGTTCTTC
TRBV10-3	-	TRBD1	TRBJ1-4	CAISSDRGATNEKLFF	TGTGCCATCAGTTCGGACAGGGGGGCAACTAATGAAAAACTGTTTTTT
TRBV6-1	once	TRBD2	TRBJ2-3	CASSGRRLAGLHADTQYF	TGTGCCAGCAGTGGGAGGCGGCTAGCGGGTCTCCATGCTGATACGCAGTATTTT
TRBV6-5	-	TRBD1	TRBJ1-4	CASTSGGHEEKLFF	TGTGCCAGCACCTCAGGGGGCCACGAGGAAAAACTGTTTTTT
TRBV28	-	TRBD2	TRBJ2-3	CASSRTSSDTQYF	TGTGCCAGCAGTCGGACTAGCTCTGATACGCAGTATTTT